This passage covers 15 T cell receptor beta chains from one sample sequenced in a study of T cell responses to AZD1222 COVID-19 vaccine. The method was immunoSEQ multiplex PCR; TCRdb's version includes in-frame clones alone and lacks a portion of them. This sample has about 84,000 clones, with roughly 85% found just once. Sequenced here: peripheral blood, sampled 28 days after the second AZD1222 dose. Receptor source: an adult who received the AZD1222 COVID-19 vaccine.

This clone has more than one count but fewer than ten. This chain joins TRBV5-1 and TRBJ2-5; TRBD2 aligns across 13 bases. V gave up 4 bases and J gave up 2 bases; unmatched junction bases: 8. Germline-derived CDR1 and CDR2 are SGHRS and YFSETQ. CDR3 size: 17 residues. CDR3 amino acids: CASSTGLAGTTQETQYF. The CDR3 nucleotides read TGCGCCAGCAGCACGGGACTAGCGGGGACTACACAAGAGACCCAGTACTTC.

The J gene is TRBJ1-1, the V gene TRBV7-2; D may be TRBD1 (5 bases). V dropped 5 bases and J dropped 1 base, with 8 bases sitting between them. This CDR3 comprises 13 residues. CDR1 SGHTA and CDR2 FQGNSA come from the germline V gene. In nucleotides, the CDR3 is TGTGCCAGCAGCGTGCAGGGGAACACTGAAGCTTTCTTT. Translation gives CASSVQGNTEAFF. The full variable domain, with the rest looked up from reference TRBV7-2 and TRBJ1-1, is GAGVSQSPSNKVTEKGKDVELRCDPISGHTALYWYRQSLGQGLEFLIYFQGNSAPDKSGLPSDRFSAERTGGSVSTLTIQRTQQEDSAVYLCASSVQGNTEAFFGQGTRLTVV.

This chain's CDR3 is CASSYKAGPYEQYV. In DNA form, the CDR3 reads TGTGCCAGCAGTTACAAGGCAGGCCCCTACGAGCAGTACGTC. The V gene is TRBV6-5, the J gene TRBJ2-7; no firm D call. V dropped 2 bases and J dropped 2 bases, with 10 bases sitting between them. This CDR3 region has 14 residues. Looked up from germline, CDR1 is MNHEY and CDR2 is SVGAGI.

This clone was observed a handful of times. The genes are TRBV10-1 and TRBJ2-1, with unresolved D. The V and J ends lost 5 bases and 0 bases respectively, with 8 bases between them. Germline V gene data show CDR1 as WNHNN and CDR2 as SYGVQD (reference sequence). The CDR3 totals 14 residues. CDR3 nucleotides: TGCGCCAGCAGTCTGGGCAGCTCCTACAATGAGCAGTTCTTC. This translates into CASSLGSSYNEQFF.

V is TRBV25-1 and J is TRBJ2-5, with 7 bases lining up with TRBD2. Germline-derived CDR1 and CDR2 are MGHDK and SYGVNS. V was clipped by 2 bases and J by 6 bases; unmatched bases: 12. There are 16 residues in the CDR3. The CDR3 DNA sequence: TGTGCCAGCAGTGAAGGGGGAGGGGCTTGGACTAAGACCCAGTACTTC. This sequence encodes CASSEGGGAWTKTQYF.

This clone occurred a few times. The chain recombines TRBV27 with TRBJ2-1; D remains unclear. With 2 bases removed from V and 3 bases from J, the gap between germline ends came to 11 bases. The germline gives CDR1 MNHEY, CDR2 SMNVEV (reference sequence). The CDR3 is 15 residues long. CDR3 DNA sequence: TGTGCCAGCAGTTTAACGCTCGCCCTCTACAATGAGCAGTTCTTC. Translation: CASSLTLALYNEQFF.

The chain links TRBV24-1 to TRBJ2-3, with TRBD2 matching 10 bases. Germline V gene lookup returns CDR1 KGHDR and CDR2 SFDVKD. CDR3 length: 18 residues. V shed 6 bases and J 0 bases; nucleotides not matched to a gene: 11. The CDR3 reads CATSRAGGLTGSTDTQYF. In DNA form, the CDR3 reads TGTGCCACCAGTAGAGCGGGGGGGCTGACCGGTAGCACAGATACGCAGTATTTT.

The chain couples TRBV4-1 to TRBJ2-2; D is perhaps TRBD1 or TRBD2 (6 bases each). The germline gives CDR1 MGHRA, CDR2 YSYEKL. Deletions cut 4 bases from V and 1 base from J, with 13 bases between. The CDR3 contains 16 residues. The CDR3 protein is CASSLRAGQNTGELFF. The CDR3 DNA follows: TGCGCCAGCAGCCTCAGGGCGGGACAGAACACCGGGGAGCTGTTTTTT.

J is TRBJ1-6 and V is TRBV30; 7 nucleotides match TRBD1. CDR3 length: 13 amino acids. Germline V gives CDR1 GTSNPN, CDR2 SVGIG (reference sequence). V shed 5 bases, J shed 9 bases, and the junction held 7 bases outside the gene matches. The CDR3 reads CAWGTESASPLHF. The CDR3, as DNA: TGTGCCTGGGGGACAGAGTCCGCTTCACCCCTCCACTTT.

The gene calls are TRBV9 and TRBJ2-3; TRBD2 matches at 8 bases. Germline V gene sequence: CDR1 SGDLS, CDR2 YYNGEE. J was trimmed by 1 base and V by 3 bases; bases with no gene match: 4. CDR3 length equals 15 residues. The CDR3 is CASSEREGGTDTQYF. The CDR3 DNA is TGTGCCAGCAGCGAACGGGAGGGCGGCACAGATACGCAGTATTTT. The complete variable domain, with remaining parts taken from reference TRBV9 and TRBJ2-3, reads DSGVTQTPKHLITATGQRVTLRCSPRSGDLSVYWYQQSLDQGLQFLIQYYNGEERAKGNILERFSAQQFPDLHSELNLSSLELGDSALYFCASSEREGGTDTQYFGPGTRLTVL.

The rearrangement links TRBV7-9 to TRBJ1-3, with a possible D match to TRBD1 (6 bases). The CDR3 runs 14 residues. CDR1 is SEHNR and CDR2 is FQNEAQ in the germline V gene (reference sequence). V lost 3 bases, J lost 8 bases, and 14 bases lay in between. Written as DNA, the CDR3 is TGTGCCAGCAGCTTTGGCCAGGGGTGGCACACCATATATTTT. This gives the protein CASSFGQGWHTIYF.

This chain uses TRBV4-2 with TRBJ2-3; 11 positions agree with TRBD2. Trimming cost V 0 bases and J 6 bases; bases outside gene matches: 8. The CDR3 runs to 17 residues. The germline V gene has CDR1 LGHNA and CDR2 YNFKEQ. CDR3 amino acids: CASSQDQLAGGLDTQYF. Written as DNA, the CDR3 is TGTGCCAGCAGCCAAGATCAATTAGCGGGGGGGTTGGATACGCAGTATTTT.

This chain joins TRBV11-1 and TRBJ1-1; D may be TRBD1 (5 bases). The CDR3 loop spans 13 amino acids. Trimming cost V 5 bases and J 5 bases, with 12 bases left between them. Germline-derived CDR1 and CDR2 are SGHAT and FQDESV (reference sequence). The CDR3 DNA reads TGTGCCAGCAGCAAATGGGGGGGTACTGAAGCTTTCTTT. Amino acids: CASSKWGGTEAFF.

This clone was detected a few times. The chain uses TRBV24-1 and TRBJ1-5; the D is unclear. In germline, CDR1 is KGHDR, CDR2 SFDVKD. This CDR3 comprises 14 residues. V was pared by 4 bases and J by 6 bases, with 12 bases between. CDR3 bases: TGTGCCACCAGTGAGGCGGCAGGAGGTCAGCCCCAGCATTTT. Its protein product is CATSEAAGGQPQHF.

This rearrangement joins TRBV9 to TRBJ1-1, with unresolved D. From germline, CDR1 is SGDLS and CDR2 YYNGEE. CDR3 length: 13 amino acids. V lost 0 bases to trimming and J lost 0 bases, with 3 bases between them. CDR3 in amino acids: CASSVDLNTEAFF. The DNA for the CDR3 is TGTGCCAGCAGCGTAGATTTGAACACTGAAGCTTTCTTT.